This entry concerns a single T cell receptor (beta chain). The data are from a study of cytomegalovirus exposure and HLA in healthy donors. V lost 6 bases and J 2 bases, leaving 14 bases between the germline ends. CDR1 and CDR2 (germline): WSHSY, SAAADI. This CDR3 is 14 amino acids long. Primers for the PCR totalled 60 Vbeta and 13 Jbeta. TCRdb's table, derived via immunoSEQ multiplex PCR, lists solely in-frame clones and lacks some. The sample has 100,000 to 150,000 clones. The material sequenced was PBMCs. The receptor's source is a woman aged 40 to 50 in good health and CMV-seropositive. The chain couples TRBV10-2 to TRBJ2-7, with a possible D match to TRBD2 (6 bases). The CDR3 is CASRPGTSTYEQYF. CDR3 in DNA: TGCGCCAGCAGACCTGGGACTTCGACCTACGAGCAGTACTTC.